Shown below are 22 T cell receptor beta chains from a single sample sequenced in a study of blood T cell repertoires in COVID-19. Sequencing was performed with immunoSEQ multiplex PCR; in TCRdb, only in-frame clones are kept and a portion is missing. The table includes more than 300,000 clones, 85% to 90% detected once. Sequencing was done on a sample of PBMCs or T cells enriched from blood (not recorded which). The receptors stem from a man younger than 45 who had recovered from COVID-19.

The chain recombines TRBV24-1 with TRBJ1-5, with TRBD1 as a possible D gene (5 bases). Per the germline V gene, CDR1 is KGHDR and CDR2 is SFDVKD. With 5 bases removed from V and 4 bases from J, the gap between germline ends came to 14 bases. The CDR3 extends over 15 amino acids. The CDR3 region is CATSATGGSNQPQHF. CDR3 coding DNA: TGTGCCACCAGTGCAACGGGGGGATCTAATCAGCCCCAGCATTTT.

This clone appeared once. The chain couples TRBV23-1 to TRBJ2-3; 10 nucleotides align to TRBD1. TRBV23-1 is flagged as an ORF with uncertain function. V shed 2 bases and J 4 bases; nucleotides not matched to a gene: 6. CDR3 length: 16 amino acids. CDR3 nucleotide sequence: TGCGCCAGCAGTCAAGGACAGGGGGATGTGGCAGATACGCAGTATTTT. Its translation: CASSQGQGDVADTQYF.

The chain combines TRBV19 with TRBJ1-1; 9 bases align to TRBD1. CDR1 and CDR2 (germline): LNHDA, SQIVND (reference sequence). CDR3 length: 14 amino acids. The ends lost 5 bases at V and 5 bases at J; junction bases unmatched: 6. The CDR3 protein is CASSPGTGRTEAFF. CDR3 in DNA: TGTGCCAGTAGTCCAGGGACAGGGAGAACTGAAGCTTTCTTT.

The chain joins TRBV23-1 to TRBJ1-2; the D gene is possibly TRBD1 (6 bases). TRBV23-1 qualifies as an ORF whose function is uncertain. The CDR3 contains 15 residues. The V and J ends lost 4 bases and 8 bases respectively, with 20 bases between them. In DNA form, the CDR3 reads TGCGCCAGCAGTCCTACAGGGAAGTCTAGACGGGGCTACACCTTC. It codes for CASSPTGKSRRGYTF.

This rearrangement joins TRBV6-5 to TRBJ1-1, with D perhaps matching TRBD1 (6 bases). V lost 2 bases and J lost 9, with 10 bases in between. The CDR3 has 12 residues. The germline gives CDR1 MNHEY, CDR2 SVGAGI. Here the CDR3 DNA reads TGTGCCAGCAGTTACAGAACAGGGCAAGCTTTCTTT. Translation gives CASSYRTGQAFF.

This sequence joins TRBV10-3 and TRBJ1-5, with D unclear. This CDR3 is built from 14 residues. The ends were cut back, 3 bases at V and 7 bases at J, with 13 bases in the middle. Germline CDR1 reads ENHRY; CDR2 reads SYGVKD. As DNA, the CDR3 is TGTGCCATCAGTGACGGTTACGAGGGACAGCCCCAGCATTTT. This codes for CAISDGYEGQPQHF.

This clone showed up just once. The sample holds other DNA sequences that translate to the same CDR3. This chain connects TRBV3-1 (or the pseudogene TRBV3-2) to TRBJ2-7; maybe TRBD1 (6 bases). V was clipped by 1 base and J by 6 bases, with 13 bases between them. Germline values: CDR1 LGHDT, CDR2 YNNKEL (reference sequence). The CDR3 spans 14 residues. The CDR3 DNA sequence: TGTGCCAGCAGCCAAGGGGGGCCCCGGGGCGAGCAGTACTTC. Translation gives CASSQGGPRGEQYF.

The CDR3 here is CASRQPGTGRTWDYGYTF. Written as DNA, the CDR3 is TGCGCCAGCAGACAACCCGGGACAGGGAGAACTTGGGACTATGGCTACACCTTC. V is TRBV5-1 and J is TRBJ1-2; 9 bases agree with TRBD1. There are 18 residues in the CDR3. V trimming: 5 bases; J trimming: 3 bases; junction bases outside the gene matches: 17. CDR1 is SGHRS, CDR2 YFSETQ, per germline.

The J gene is TRBJ1-3, the V gene TRBV10-2, with TRBD1 matching over 9 bases. Germline V gene data show CDR1 as WSHSY and CDR2 as SAAADI. This CDR3 has 16 amino acids. V lost 2 bases and J lost 2; bases outside the gene matches: 4. The CDR3: CASSEPGTGTGNTIYF. The CDR3 DNA sequence: TGCGCCAGCAGTGAGCCGGGGACAGGGACTGGAAACACCATATATTTT.

The gene calls are TRBV3-1 (or the pseudogene TRBV3-2) and TRBJ1-6; D gene ambiguous. The CDR3 spans 16 residues. V gave up 0 bases and J gave up 10 bases, with 16 bases separating them. The germline CDR1 and CDR2 sequences are LGHDT and YNNKEL (reference sequence). The CDR3 protein is CASSQDLVAGWSPLHF. The CDR3 nucleotides read TGTGCCAGCAGCCAAGATCTGGTGGCGGGCTGGTCACCCCTCCACTTT.

Comment on this clone: A junction boundary mismatches the germline segment, possibly from a read error. The J gene is TRBJ2-3, the V gene TRBV20-1; a possible D gene is TRBD2 (5 bases). CDR3 length: 11 residues. Germline V gene lookup returns CDR1 DFQATT and CDR2 SNEGSKA (reference sequence). The CDR3 loop reads CSATSKDTQYF. Written as DNA, the CDR3 is TGCAGTGCTACTAGCAAAGATACGCAGTATTTT.

This clone has more than one count but fewer than ten. The rearrangement joins TRBV27 to TRBJ1-2; the D is unclear. The CDR3 covers 16 residues. Germline V gene data show CDR1 as MNHEY and CDR2 as SMNVEV (reference sequence). Trimming removed 4 bases at V and 4 bases at J, with 19 bases between. CDR3 loop: CASSSRDLGRGYGYTF. CDR3 nucleotides: TGTGCCAGCAGTTCCCGGGATCTCGGGCGTGGCTATGGCTACACCTTC.

This clone was picked up a small number of times. The chain uses TRBV19 and TRBJ1-1; D gene uncertain. Per germline, CDR1 LNHDA and CDR2 SQIVND (reference sequence). The V gene lost 1 base and the J gene lost 3 bases, with 9 bases spanning the gap. This CDR3 contains 14 residues. This CDR3 reads CASSIVNGDTEAFF. The DNA for the CDR3 is TGTGCCAGTAGTATAGTGAACGGTGACACTGAAGCTTTCTTT.

V usage is TRBV12-2 and J usage is TRBJ2-7; the DNA was not compared with TRBD2, the D call given in the table. TRBV12-2 is a pseudogene segment. The CDR3 is made up of 18 amino acids. The CDR3 loop reads CASRPGTSGGLLSYEQYF. The CDR3 DNA follows: TGTGCAAGTCGCCCGGGGACTAGCGGGGGCCTATTGTCCTACGAGCAGTACTTC.

This clone was seen a few times. The rearrangement uses TRBV10-2 and TRBJ1-4, with 7 bases matching TRBD1. J lost 7 bases, V lost 7 bases, and 12 bases had no gene match. Looked up from germline, CDR1 is WSHSY and CDR2 is SAAADI. This CDR3 region has 15 residues. The CDR3 sequence is CASTEWGTAGEKLFF. The CDR3 DNA is TGCGCCAGCACCGAGTGGGGGACAGCGGGTGAAAAACTGTTTTTT.

The chain uses TRBV6-5 and TRBJ2-5; D gene ambiguous. Per the germline V gene, CDR1 is MNHEY and CDR2 is SVGAGI. The CDR3 has 13 residues. V was cut by 4 bases and J by 2 bases, with 8 bases left in between. This CDR3 is CASSFDSQETQYF. CDR3 bases: TGTGCCAGCAGTTTCGACTCGCAAGAGACCCAGTACTTC.

This clone was recorded once. The chain is built from TRBV5-1 and TRBJ2-7; the match to TRBD2 covers 7 bases. Germline CDR1 SGHRS, CDR2 YFSETQ. The CDR3 consists of 15 residues. The V segment lost 2 bases and the J segment 2 bases; nucleotides outside the gene matches: 7. For the CDR3, the DNA is TGCGCCAGCAGCTTAGAGGGAGGGCCTACCTACGAGCAGTACTTC. Amino acids: CASSLEGGPTYEQYF.

The chain links TRBV6-5 to TRBJ2-1; TRBD2 agrees at 13 bases. Germline trimming cut 4 bases from V and 8 bases from J; bases unmatched to any gene: 5. From germline, CDR1 is MNHEY and CDR2 SVGAGI. This CDR3 is built from 15 residues. In DNA, the CDR3 is TGTGCCAGCAGTTTCGGACTAGCGGGAGACTATGAGCAGTTCTTC. It codes for CASSFGLAGDYEQFF.

This clone has ten or more counts. V is TRBV7-9 and J is TRBJ1-4; no clear D gene. The CDR3 consists of 10 residues. CDR1 is SEHNR and CDR2 is FQNEAQ in the germline V gene (reference sequence). V lost 7 bases and J 12 bases, leaving 9 bases between the germline ends. CDR3 DNA sequence: TGTGCCAGCACCCCCTCAGAACTGTTTTTT. Translated: CASTPSELFF.

The chain links TRBV30 to TRBJ1-1; 11 positions agree with TRBD1. J gave up 1 base and V 4 bases, and 5 bases lay outside the gene matches. Germline V gene sequence: CDR1 GTSNPN, CDR2 SVGIG (reference sequence). This CDR3 has 15 amino acids. In nucleotides, the CDR3 is TGTGCCTGGATTGGACAGGGGGCCCCGAACACTGAAGCTTTCTTT. Its protein is CAWIGQGAPNTEAFF.

V is TRBV24-1 and J is TRBJ2-2, with TRBD1 as a possible D gene (6 bases). V gave up 4 bases and J gave up 2 bases, with 16 bases separating them. Germline CDR1 and CDR2: KGHDR and SFDVKD. The CDR3 loop spans 17 amino acids. The CDR3 sequence is CATSESGTTKNTGELFF. CDR3 in DNA: TGTGCCACCAGTGAATCCGGGACAACAAAAAACACCGGGGAGCTGTTTTTT.

The V gene is TRBV18, the J gene TRBJ2-7; TRBD2 aligns across 8 bases. Unmatched junction bases numbered 8, after V lost 0 bases and J lost 7 bases. This CDR3 contains 15 residues. Germline CDR1 and CDR2: KGHSH and LQKENI. CDR3 protein: CASSPPSGRDGEQYF. The CDR3 DNA reads as TGTGCCAGCTCACCACCGTCCGGGAGGGATGGGGAGCAGTACTTC.